This TCR beta chain was found in a study of CD8+CD57+ T cells in acquired aplastic anemia. Study details: Researchers reported that healthy donors averaged about 9.8 million reads for CD4+ cells.

Whole-study findings and limits: Patients and controls shared twenty-nine CD8+ CDR3 sequences, highly expressed in patients.

The V end was cut by 6 bases, the J end by 8 bases, with 20 bases between. Germline CDR1 reads MNHNS; CDR2 reads SASEGT. The CDR3 covers 15 residues. TCR beta VDJ and CDR3 profiles were obtained from a genomic DNA template. TCRdb processed the reads anew with MiXCR; each CDR3 protein has one entry. This sample yields roughly 64,000 distinct CDR3 sequences, of which about 54% are seen a single time; 2.5% belongs to the top ten. In this sample, this clonotype turned up many times. Its antigen remains unknown. The gene calls are TRBV6-1 and TRBJ2-1; D tentatively reads TRBD1 or TRBD2 (5 bases each). Sequencing used sorted CD4+, CD8+, or CD8+CD57+ T cells (not recorded which) from PBMCs. The receptor's source is a human donor in good health, serving as a control. The CDR3 here is CASRQSGPRMDEQFF. CDR3 DNA: TGTGCCAGCAGACAATCGGGACCTCGGATGGATGAGCAGTTCTTC.